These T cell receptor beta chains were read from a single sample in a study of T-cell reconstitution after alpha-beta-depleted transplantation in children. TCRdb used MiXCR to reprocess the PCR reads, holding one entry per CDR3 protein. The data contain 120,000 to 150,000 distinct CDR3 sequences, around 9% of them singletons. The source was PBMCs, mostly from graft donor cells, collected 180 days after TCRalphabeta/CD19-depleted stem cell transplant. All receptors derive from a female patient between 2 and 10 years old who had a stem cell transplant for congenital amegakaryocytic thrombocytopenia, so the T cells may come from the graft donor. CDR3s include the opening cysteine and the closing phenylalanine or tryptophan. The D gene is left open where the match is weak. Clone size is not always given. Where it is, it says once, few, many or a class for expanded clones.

DNA: TGTGCCAGCAGCCACCCTCGAGCGGGAAACACAGATACGCAGTATTTT
CDR3: CASSHPRAGNTDTQYF
V: TRBV6-2/TRBV6-3
D: TRBD2
size: -
J: TRBJ2-3

DNA: TGTGCCAGCAGCCAGGGACTAGTGTACGAGCAGTACTTC
CDR3: CASSQGLVYEQYF
V: TRBV3-1
D: TRBD2
size: few
J: TRBJ2-7

DNA: TGTGCCATGGGCTCGGGGCTAGCGGGGAAACAGTACTTC
CDR3: CAMGSGLAGKQYF
V: TRBV4-2
D: TRBD2
size: -
J: TRBJ2-7

DNA: TGTGCCAGCAGTCCCCGGGACAGATCCACAGATACGCAGTATTTT
CDR3: CASSPRDRSTDTQYF
V: TRBV28
D: TRBD1
size: few
J: TRBJ2-3

DNA: TGCAGTGCGTGGTGGCCCCCGTTCCCTGGGGCGGATACGCAGTATTTT
CDR3: CSAWWPPFPGADTQYF
V: TRBV20-1
D: -
size: few
J: TRBJ2-3

DNA: TGCAGTGCTAGGGGGACAGGGAATGAAAAACTGTTTTTT
CDR3: CSARGTGNEKLFF
V: TRBV20-1
D: TRBD1
size: many
J: TRBJ1-4

DNA: TGTGCCAGCAGCCATGACAGAAGGAACACTGAAGCTTTCTTT
CDR3: CASSHDRRNTEAFF
V: TRBV12-3/TRBV12-4
D: -
size: many
J: TRBJ1-1

DNA: TGCAGTGCTAGGGGCGGGGCGGGCAATCAGCCCCAGCATTTT
CDR3: CSARGGAGNQPQHF
V: TRBV20-1
D: -
size: many
J: TRBJ1-5

DNA: TGCAGTGCTAGAGATTGGGGCACAGATACGCAGTATTTT
CDR3: CSARDWGTDTQYF
V: TRBV20-1
D: -
size: many
J: TRBJ2-3

DNA: TGTGCCAGCAGCTTAGTCGGGTTGAAATATCAGCCCCAGCATTTT
CDR3: CASSLVGLKYQPQHF
V: TRBV7-2
D: -
size: many
J: TRBJ1-5

DNA: TGTGCCAGCAGTAGGAGACAGACTCCCCTGGACGGAGCTTTCTTT
CDR3: CASSRRQTPLDGAFF
V: TRBV12-3/TRBV12-4
D: -
size: -
J: TRBJ1-1

DNA: TGTGCCAGCAGACATCAGAACTACGAGCAGTACTTC
CDR3: CASRHQNYEQYF
V: TRBV6-2/TRBV6-3
D: -
size: -
J: TRBJ2-7

DNA: TGCGCCAGCAGGTGGGACAACCCACTTTCCTACGAGCAGTACTTC
CDR3: CASRWDNPLSYEQYF
V: TRBV5-1
D: -
size: many
J: TRBJ2-7

DNA: TGCAGTGCGGAGACCTCGGGGGGCCTAGACTATGGCTACACCTTC
CDR3: CSAETSGGLDYGYTF
V: TRBV20-1
D: -
size: many
J: TRBJ1-2

DNA: TGTGCCAGCAGTCAGACGCGTGGGGGGACACACGAGACCCAGTACTTC
CDR3: CASSQTRGGTHETQYF
V: TRBV12-3/TRBV12-4
D: -
size: few
J: TRBJ2-5

DNA: TGTGCCAGCAACTTAGCGGGGGGAGAGACCCAGTACTTC
CDR3: CASNLAGGETQYF
V: TRBV12-3/TRBV12-4
D: TRBD2
size: many
J: TRBJ2-5

DNA: TGCAGCGTACGGACAGGGGATTCACCCCTCCACTTT
CDR3: CSVRTGDSPLHF
V: TRBV29-1
D: TRBD1
size: many
J: TRBJ1-6

DNA: TGTGCCTGGAGTAGGGGCCTAGCGGGAGACGGGGATACGCAGTATTTT
CDR3: CAWSRGLAGDGDTQYF
V: TRBV30
D: TRBD2
size: -
J: TRBJ2-3

DNA: TGTGCCAGCAGTAAGAGACTAGCGAACTACAATGAGCAGTTCTTC
CDR3: CASSKRLANYNEQFF
V: TRBV6-1
D: TRBD2
size: many
J: TRBJ2-1

DNA: TGTGCCAGCAGCCAGCGGGGGAGCTCAGATACGCAGTATTTT
CDR3: CASSQRGSSDTQYF
V: TRBV14
D: TRBD2
size: many
J: TRBJ2-3

DNA: TGTGCCATCGGGCCCAGAAATTCACCCCTCCACTTT
CDR3: CAIGPRNSPLHF
V: TRBV10-3
D: -
size: many
J: TRBJ1-6

DNA: TGTGCCAGCAGTTTCTCTGGACGGGGGGCCTACGAGCAGTACTTC
CDR3: CASSFSGRGAYEQYF
V: TRBV12-3/TRBV12-4
D: TRBD2
size: many
J: TRBJ2-7

DNA: TGCAGCGTTGAAATCCCTGGACAGGGGGCCGGGGAGCTGTTTTTT
CDR3: CSVEIPGQGAGELFF
V: TRBV29-1
D: TRBD1
size: few
J: TRBJ2-2

DNA: TGCAGTGCCCCCACCGGTGGCGCCTACAATGAGCAGTTCTTC
CDR3: CSAPTGGAYNEQFF
V: TRBV20-1
D: -
size: -
J: TRBJ2-1

DNA: TGTGCCAGCAGTTTATTGTCGCAGAGAGACAATGAGCAGTTCTTC
CDR3: CASSLLSQRDNEQFF
V: TRBV12-3/TRBV12-4
D: -
size: -
J: TRBJ2-1

DNA: TGTGCCGTCCGCTCAGGACTAGGCTCCTACAATGAGCAGTTCTTC
CDR3: CAVRSGLGSYNEQFF
V: TRBV10-3
D: TRBD2
size: -
J: TRBJ2-1

DNA: TGTGCCATCAGTGATTGGAGGGGAGACTATGGCTACACCTTC
CDR3: CAISDWRGDYGYTF
V: TRBV10-3
D: -
size: few
J: TRBJ1-2

DNA: TGTGCCAGCAGCCCCTCCCTTGGCCAGGGGGACCCCGGGTACACCGGGGAGCTGTTTTTT
CDR3: CASSPSLGQGDPGYTGELFF
V: TRBV4-2
D: TRBD1
size: -
J: TRBJ2-2

DNA: TGCGCCAGCAGCTTGCCCAGCGGGGGCCCAAGCTCCTACGAGCAGTACTTC
CDR3: CASSLPSGGPSSYEQYF
V: TRBV5-1
D: TRBD2
size: many
J: TRBJ2-7

DNA: TGCAGTGCTGAACCTCACAGGCCTTCCTACAATGAGCAGTTCTTC
CDR3: CSAEPHRPSYNEQFF
V: TRBV20-1
D: -
size: few
J: TRBJ2-1

DNA: TGCGCCAGCAGCCCCGGACAGGGGGCGGGTGGCTACACCTTC
CDR3: CASSPGQGAGGYTF
V: TRBV5-1
D: TRBD1
size: -
J: TRBJ1-2

DNA: TGCGCCAGCAGCTCAGGGAGCCAGGAAAAACTGTTTTTT
CDR3: CASSSGSQEKLFF
V: TRBV5-1
D: -
size: -
J: TRBJ1-4

DNA: TGCAGTGCGGGAACTAGCGGGGGGTACAATGAGCAGTTCTTC
CDR3: CSAGTSGGYNEQFF
V: TRBV20-1
D: TRBD2
size: -
J: TRBJ2-1

DNA: TGTGCCAGCAGTTGGAGGAACCCTCTCTATGGCTACACCTTC
CDR3: CASSWRNPLYGYTF
V: TRBV7-2
D: -
size: -
J: TRBJ1-2

DNA: TGTGCTATCGCCTTGCAGTCTGGAAACACCATATATTTT
CDR3: CAIALQSGNTIYF
V: TRBV10-3
D: -
size: many
J: TRBJ1-3

DNA: TGTGCCTCAAGGGGTAGCGGGAGTAAGTACGAGCAGTACTTC
CDR3: CASRGSGSKYEQYF
V: TRBV28
D: TRBD2
size: many
J: TRBJ2-7

DNA: TGTGCCAGCAGCAAATACCCGTCCCAGGGCTACACCTTC
CDR3: CASSKYPSQGYTF
V: TRBV25-1
D: -
size: many
J: TRBJ1-2

DNA: TGCAGTGCTAGAGCGACAGGGACTAGCTACGAGCAGTACTTC
CDR3: CSARATGTSYEQYF
V: TRBV20-1
D: -
size: many
J: TRBJ2-7

DNA: TGTGCCAGCAGCTTAGGCCCCACTAGCGGGAGATATGAGTTCTTC
CDR3: CASSLGPTSGRYEFF
V: TRBV7-2
D: TRBD2
size: many
J: TRBJ2-1

DNA: TGTGCTAGTGGTTTCTCCAGGGTCAATGGTTCACCCCTCCACTTT
CDR3: CASGFSRVNGSPLHF
V: TRBV12-5
D: -
size: many
J: TRBJ1-6

DNA: TGTGCCAGCAACTTTAGGAATGAGCAGTTCTTC
CDR3: CASNFRNEQFF
V: TRBV6-1
D: -
size: many
J: TRBJ2-1

DNA: TGTGCCATCAGCCTGACGGCAACCACCGGGGAGCTGTTTTTT
CDR3: CAISLTATTGELFF
V: TRBV10-3
D: -
size: -
J: TRBJ2-2

DNA: TGTGCCAGCAGCTTAGATCGCGTAAACACCATATATTTT
CDR3: CASSLDRVNTIYF
V: TRBV13
D: -
size: few
J: TRBJ1-3

DNA: TGTGCCACCAGCCAGAGGGGGGGGACCGGGGAGCTGTTTTTT
CDR3: CATSQRGGTGELFF
V: TRBV15
D: -
size: few
J: TRBJ2-2

DNA: TGCAGTGCTAGAGATCGTCAGCGGGAGATGCGAGATACGCAGTATTTT
CDR3: CSARDRQREMRDTQYF
V: TRBV20-1
D: TRBD2
size: many
J: TRBJ2-3

DNA: TGTGCCATCAATAAGGGGTCAAGCCGCATCCAAGAGACCCAGTACTTC
CDR3: CAINKGSSRIQETQYF
V: TRBV10-3
D: -
size: many
J: TRBJ2-5

DNA: TGCGCCAGCAATGCCCTGGCTGACCAAGAGACCCAGTACTTC
CDR3: CASNALADQETQYF
V: TRBV5-1
D: -
size: many
J: TRBJ2-5

DNA: TGCAGTGCTAGAGATGGGACCGCGGGGCAGTACTTC
CDR3: CSARDGTAGQYF
V: TRBV20-1
D: -
size: many
J: TRBJ2-7

DNA: TGTGCCAGCAGCTTAATACGGGGGGCGCGTTCGGAGACCCAGTACTTC
CDR3: CASSLIRGARSETQYF
V: TRBV5-8
D: -
size: few
J: TRBJ2-5

DNA: TGCGCCAGCAGCTCTAGCGGGAGAACCGGGGAGCTGTTTTTT
CDR3: CASSSSGRTGELFF
V: TRBV5-1
D: TRBD2
size: -
J: TRBJ2-2

DNA: TGTGCCAGCAGCTTGCGACAGAGAAGAGACTCCTACGAGCAGTACTTC
CDR3: CASSLRQRRDSYEQYF
V: TRBV5-5
D: -
size: many
J: TRBJ2-7

DNA: TGCGCCAGCAGCGGGACAGCGAACACCGGGGAGCTGTTTTTT
CDR3: CASSGTANTGELFF
V: TRBV5-1
D: TRBD1
size: many
J: TRBJ2-2

DNA: TGTGCCAGCAGCCGGACTAGCGGGAGCCCCGAGCAGTACTTC
CDR3: CASSRTSGSPEQYF
V: TRBV11-2
D: TRBD2
size: few
J: TRBJ2-7

DNA: TGCGCCAGCAGCCACCAGCGGGGGGATCAGGGGCAAGATACGCAGTATTTT
CDR3: CASSHQRGDQGQDTQYF
V: TRBV4-1
D: TRBD2
size: -
J: TRBJ2-3

DNA: TGTGCCACCAAGATGGGAGCGGGAACCGGGGAGCTGTTTTTT
CDR3: CATKMGAGTGELFF
V: TRBV24-1
D: TRBD2
size: many
J: TRBJ2-2

DNA: TGCAGCGTTGGAGACTCGGGACTAGCGGGCTCCTACGAGCAGTACTTC
CDR3: CSVGDSGLAGSYEQYF
V: TRBV29-1
D: TRBD2
size: many
J: TRBJ2-7

DNA: TGCGCCAGCAGCCAAGTGTACTTGAGGACAGATACGCAGTATTTT
CDR3: CASSQVYLRTDTQYF
V: TRBV4-3
D: -
size: many
J: TRBJ2-3

DNA: TGTGCCACCAGCAGATCACCCTCAGGAGATTCACCCCTCCACTTT
CDR3: CATSRSPSGDSPLHF
V: TRBV15
D: -
size: -
J: TRBJ1-6

DNA: TGTGCCAGCAGTGAGGACGGGGAGCTGTTTTTT
CDR3: CASSEDGELFF
V: TRBV6-1
D: -
size: few
J: TRBJ2-2

DNA: TGTGCCAGCGGGAAAATAGACAGGGCCGGGGAGCAGTACTTC
CDR3: CASGKIDRAGEQYF
V: TRBV6-1
D: TRBD1
size: many
J: TRBJ2-7